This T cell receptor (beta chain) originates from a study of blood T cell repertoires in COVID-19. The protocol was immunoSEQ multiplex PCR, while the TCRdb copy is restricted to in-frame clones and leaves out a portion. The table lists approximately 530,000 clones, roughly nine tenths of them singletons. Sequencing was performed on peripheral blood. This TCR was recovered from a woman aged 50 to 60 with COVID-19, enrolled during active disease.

CDR3 residues: CAWSPGTGRIYTF. The CDR3 bases are TGTGCCTGGAGCCCCGGGACAGGACGAATCTACACCTTC. V gene TRBV30 combines with J gene TRBJ1-2; 8 nucleotides match TRBD1. This CDR3 is 13 amino acids long. Germline CDR1 and CDR2: GTSNPN and SVGIG (reference sequence). V was clipped by 3 bases and J by 10 bases; unmatched bases: 10.